This TCR beta chain comes out of a study of blood T cells in healthy people across ages (dated by TCRdb to the mid-2010s). Study-level background: In model experiments, roughly one uniquely barcoded TCR beta cDNA molecule per two T cells was captured by template switching. The donors were split into four age groups: young (average 16 years), middle-aged (roughly 39), aged (approximately 59) and long-lived (more than 80). Two additional independent replicas of 1 million unique cDNA reads from the same blood draw were analyzed for two donors (one aged 18 to 29 and one aged 80 or older). Using deep sequencing normalized with unique cDNA molecular identifiers, the study measured how TCR beta repertoire diversity changes with age. What the work shows at the level of the full study, not this receptor alone: Since profiling was done on bulk unsorted PBMCs, naive and antigen-experienced compartments could not be conclusively compared. As age increased, observed TCR beta diversity per million T cells dropped in a roughly linear way, and a significant reduction was already evident by age about 40. Observed TCR beta diversity correlated strongly with the percentage of naive T cells measured by flow cytometry. Total diversity estimates from one million sequenced T cells were considered lower bounds and underestimates. Compared with the aged group, the long-lived group had more naive CD4+ T cells, fewer expanded clones and increased TCR diversity, a pattern suggesting age selection. Donor CMV infection status was unknown, potentially confounding age-related changes in expanded clonotypes.

The library came from 5' RACE. The sample was run on an Illumina HiSeq 2500. A second PCR of about 7 to 12 cycles was run with a J-beta primer mix and a sample-barcoded 5' primer. Each TCR beta cDNA molecule received a unique molecular identifier from a template-switch 5' adaptor carrying 12 random nucleotides. At least 2.5 million CDR3-containing paired-end reads were obtained from each sample. First-strand cDNA was synthesized from all RNA with the Mint cDNA synthesis kit, primed by a TRBC-specific oligonucleotide. Following uracil-DNA glycosylase treatment, a first 18-cycle PCR with universal primers M1SS and BC2_uni_R was performed on all cDNA. As for how the authors treated the data: Each sample was normalized by randomly selecting 1 million high-quality reads, each carrying a distinct molecular identifier. Reads with shared molecular identifiers were discarded instead of being binned into consensus sequences. MiTCR, set to a Q25 quality threshold and the strictest error-elimination algorithm, was used for CDR3 identification, clonotype clustering and error correction. A nonparametric unseen species model using Euler transformation provided a lower-bound estimate of total TCR beta diversity. Clones were called with MiXCR by TCRdb after fastp trimmed the public reads at Q25, and only in-frame beta chains were retained. Rows are unified per CDR3 protein, each entry keeping the most common DNA and genes. The V and J calls come from TCRdb's annotation, not from the publication. The sample records about 780,000 distinct CDR3 sequences, roughly 25% of which are singletons. The top ten clones comprise 3% of the sample.

V is reduced by 3 bases and J by 2 bases, leaving a spacing of 10 bases between them. In the germline V gene, CDR1 corresponds to ENHRY and CDR2 to SYGVKD. The CDR3 sequence holds 14 residues, the cysteine and phenylalanine included. Of all the DNA, just the CDR3 is kept, 42 bases in frame from base 1. Donors were 35 to 40 systemically healthy Caucasian individuals from Russia aged roughly 6 to 90 years. Ten milliliters of peripheral blood were collected from each donor into EDTA-treated Vacutainer tubes. Ficoll-Paque density-gradient centrifugation was used to isolate PBMCs, with at least 7 million obtained per sample. Total RNA was extracted from PBMCs with Trizol reagent, with at least 5.5 micrograms obtained per sample. The percentages of naive CD45RAhigh/CD27high T cells were determined by flow cytometry on a PBMC aliquot from every donor. Regarding this clonotype: Its antigen is currently not known. No much larger clone exists at a distance of one base, and base qualities are not known.

A further study also used this sample, focusing on T cells of mothers and their children. As that second paper reports: Nine systemically healthy Caucasian individuals, comprising three mothers and their six children, were included as donors. cDNA synthesis used all of the extracted RNA, with roughly 1.5 ug of RNA in each 15 ul reaction. In the second PCR, sample barcodes and 2-4 random nucleotides were introduced via the M1S primer. Over 9.5 million TCR beta CDR3 reads were obtained for each mother, and millions of reads were obtained for each child. TCR recombination output is similarly shaped by thymic selection in related and unrelated pairs, with a minor effect exerted by inherited differences. Normalized repertoire overlap was always slightly but never significantly higher in related than unrelated mother-child pairs. No persistent microchimeric T cell clones were detected, at a sensitivity of roughly 100 clones per million clonotypes. To look for features that set related mother-child pairs apart from unrelated individuals, the researchers ran deep NGS to compare the TCR beta repertoires of mothers and children. The mean age was roughly 44 +/- 4 years for the mothers and approximately 11 +/- 4 years for the children. Libraries were sequenced on Illumina HiSeq 2000 with 100+100 nt paired-end reads after adapter ligation with NEBNext reagents. Mother and child libraries were prepared a month apart and sequenced in separate runs to prevent cross-contamination. For each donor, between roughly 450,000 and 2,100,000 distinct TCR beta clonotypes were identified. Naive TCR beta clonotypes were estimated from low-frequency clonotypes matched to each donor's FACS-determined naive share, without sorting.

The specimen was blood. The rearranged segments are TRBV10-3 and TRBJ2-5; the D gene assignment is ambiguous. This receptor was obtained from a boy aged 10-17 years in good health. Here is the DNA: TGTGCCATCAGTGAACGTGCCACACAAGAGACCCAGTACTTC. Its translation is CAISERATQETQYF.